What follows describes a single T cell receptor beta chain. Its recognized antigen is unknown. No per-base quality is available; no much larger clone lies one base away. The record originates from a study of cytomegalovirus exposure and HLA in healthy donors (dated by TCRdb to the late 2010s). Background for the entire study: A later analysis indicated that the 130 or so validation repertoires were generated on the platform also employed for the 700 or so repertoires of the first cohort. The study aimed to test whether cataloging public T cell receptors could reveal signatures of past pathogen exposure. In addition to the first cohort of 666 subjects, a separate validation cohort of around 110 different subjects was used. To predict cytomegalovirus infection status, the study brought together high-throughput TCR immunosequencing, statistical association of individual TCRs with disease status, and machine learning. Beyond this particular receptor, the publication reports: The authors suggested that the approach could potentially be generalized to other disease states and immunological phenotypes. A few of the identified cytomegalovirus-associated TCR beta chains were confirmed in vitro to be specific for cytomegalovirus antigens. In the study, around 160 TCR beta chains were listed as associated with cytomegalovirus. Cytomegalovirus status was reported to be diagnosed by the classifier with high specificity and sensitivity in both the original and validation cohorts. Subsequent analysis determined that TCRs grouped into clusters in the first cohort also showed a tendency toward co-occurrence across the 120 or so validation repertoires, and 85% to 95% of cluster scores exceeded 0. While some public TCRs were present in many individuals, most TCR sequences turned up only very rarely across donors. A later analysis had no HLA typing for the validation cohort, so co-occurrence there was scored across all 120 repertoires.

Counted from cysteine to phenylalanine, this CDR3 has 11 amino acids. The read is trimmed to its CDR3 DNA, 33 bases read in frame from base 1. The germline V gene (reference sequence) specifies PRHDT as CDR1 and FYEKMQ as CDR2. V is pared back by 3 bases and J by 6 bases, with 3 bases lying between the germline termini. The donors belonged to the validation cohort of approximately 130 subjects, which was separate from the roughly 670-subject first cohort. Library construction relied on the immunoSEQ multiplex PCR assay. Per the source publication's procedure: A statistical classification framework was developed to diagnose cytomegalovirus status using the catalog of TCR beta chain sequences. TCRdb's version of the immuneACCESS table is confined to in-frame rearrangements and falls short of the full clone set. An unresolved V gene accounts for under half of the shortfall where checked; the remainder is of unknown origin. V, J and clone size are taken as reported in that table, and D and trimming were inferred from the DNA itself. In this sample the table shows about 56,000 clones, 93% of which occur a single time. In total, the top ten clones hold more than 1.5% of the sample.

The source is a woman aged 18-29 years in good health and CMV-seropositive. The specimen sequenced was PBMCs. The V and J genes are TRBV13 and TRBJ2-1, with no D gene named confidently. The DNA sequence is as follows: TGTGCCAGCAGCTTCGGCAATGAGCAGTTCTTC. This yields the protein CASSFGNEQFF.